Listed below are T cell receptor beta chains from one sample, sequenced in a study of OX40 agonist ivuxolimab in advanced cancers. Assay used: immunoSEQ multiplex PCR; TCRdb lists only in-frame clones, some missing. The sample consists of about 23,000 clones, 88% of them appearing once. The input for sequencing was CD4+ or CD8+ T cells sorted from blood, taken in a trial of the OX40 agonist ivuxolimab. These receptors were obtained from an adult with an advanced solid tumor such as melanoma, head and neck, liver or kidney cancer. Both conserved end residues are part of each CDR3. D genes are given only for firm matches. Only part of the rows carry a size: once, few, many, or a class if the clone is expanded.

d_call clone_size j_call v_call cdr3_nt cdr3_aa
. . TRBJ1-1 TRBV21-1 TGTGCCAGCAGGGTTCGACAGGGCTCGGTAGATGAAGCTTTCTTT CASRVRQGSVDEAFF
TRBD2 . TRBJ2-4 TRBV27 TGTGCCAGCAGTTTATCCCTGAGACTAGCGGGACACAAAAACATTCAGTACTTC CASSLSLRLAGHKNIQYF
. . TRBJ2-2 TRBV14 TGTGCCAGCAGCCAAGACCACAACAGCGGGGAGCTGTTTTTT CASSQDHNSGELFF
TRBD2 . TRBJ2-3 TRBV6-6 TGTGCCAGCAGTTACTCCACTAGCGGGGGGCCTCCCCAGTATTTT CASSYSTSGGPPQYF
. . TRBJ2-7 TRBV29-1 TGCAGCGTTGAGGAGAGGACCTACGAGCAGTACTTC CSVEERTYEQYF
. once TRBJ1-1 TRBV7-8 TGTGCCAGCAGTTTGACAGGGAACACTGAAGCTTTCTTT CASSLTGNTEAFF
TRBD1 . TRBJ1-5 TRBV15 TGTGCCACCAGCAGGCTCCAGGGGGCCAGCAATCAGCCCCAGCATTTT CATSRLQGASNQPQHF
. . TRBJ1-2 TRBV25-1 TGTGCCAGCAGTGAATTCAGGGGCGGCTACACCTTC CASSEFRGGYTF
. . TRBJ1-5 TRBV6-1 TGTGCCAGCAGGGGGTCTTTAAATCAGCCCCAGCATTTT CASRGSLNQPQHF
. . TRBJ1-1 TRBV10-1 TGCGCCAGCAGTGCATCGCTGTCCACTGAAGCTTTCTTT CASSASLSTEAFF
TRBD1 . TRBJ2-6 TRBV19 TGTGCCAGTAGCATCCGTTCCGGGACAGGGAGCCCTTCTGGGGCCAACGTCCTGACTTTC CASSIRSGTGSPSGANVLTF
TRBD1 . TRBJ2-3 TRBV7-9 TGTGCCAGCAGCTCAACAGGGGCAGGCACAGATACGCAGTATTTT CASSSTGAGTDTQYF
. . TRBJ2-2 TRBV19 TGTGCCCTCCAGGGGGGTAGCGACACCGGGGAGCTGTTTTTT CALQGGSDTGELFF
TRBD2 . TRBJ2-7 TRBV15 TGTGCCACCAGCAGAGATCTAAGCGGGAGTGGCGCCGAGCAGTACTTC CATSRDLSGSGAEQYF
. . TRBJ1-2 TRBV6-6 TGTGCCAGCAGTTTTGGGGGAACCGGGGGCTACACCTTC CASSFGGTGGYTF
. . TRBJ2-7 TRBV10-2 TGCGCCAGCAGTGAGAGATTGAGCTCCTACGAGCAGTACTTC CASSERLSSYEQYF